A selection of T cell receptor beta chains follows, all from one sample in a study of T cell changes during pregnancy in multiple sclerosis. The data were produced by immunoSEQ multiplex PCR, yet TCRdb's version contains in-frame clones alone and is incomplete. The sample includes 75,000 to 95,000 clones, 94% of them seen just once. The source material was CD4+ T cells from peripheral blood mononuclear cells, sampled after pregnancy. These receptors were obtained from a female donor with multiple sclerosis, enrolled in a pregnancy study. CDR3s include the opening cysteine and the closing phenylalanine or tryptophan. Each record gives: CDR3 protein, V gene, J gene.

CASSLLAGTNEQYF	TRBV5-1	TRBJ2-7
CASTFRVIGTEAFF	TRBV6-6	TRBJ1-1
CASSQDLGGRGQGVAEAFF	TRBV4-2	TRBJ1-1
CASVRLASNNEQFF	TRBV6-1	TRBJ2-1
CASSQAGQGRNTGELFF	TRBV4-2	TRBJ2-2
CASSLGGEGTQYF	TRBV5-4	TRBJ2-5
CAWSVPWKGLSTNEKLFF	TRBV30	TRBJ1-4
CASSLQTSGITTYNEQFF	TRBV18	TRBJ2-1
CASSVAGAYEQYF	TRBV14	TRBJ2-7
CAWTADRAVGEKLFF	TRBV30	TRBJ1-4
CASSPGGSATDTQYF	TRBV4-3	TRBJ2-3
CASSLSGGELFF	TRBV6-5	TRBJ2-2
CASSIAGTGSYEQYF	TRBV19	TRBJ2-7
CASSAVAGSYEQYF	TRBV27	TRBJ2-7
CASSPLPGQGSGELFF	TRBV18	TRBJ2-2
CASNGLAGSEQYF	TRBV27	TRBJ2-7
CASSLAQETQYF	TRBV5-1	TRBJ2-5
CASSLGGIAPPDTQYF	TRBV5-1	TRBJ2-3
CASSPLPGSGSGANVLTF	TRBV18	TRBJ2-6
CASSLSGRRGDTQYF	TRBV27	TRBJ2-3
CASSQPYGNTIYF	TRBV23-1	TRBJ1-3
CASSVATGSGQETQYF	TRBV9	TRBJ2-5
CATSRDPPADTQYF	TRBV15	TRBJ2-3
CASSLAGRTGELFF	TRBV7-2	TRBJ2-2
CASSFSGGGYTF	TRBV7-9	TRBJ1-2
CAILRGETQYF	TRBV7-8	TRBJ2-5
CASSLEATGLPYEQYF	TRBV7-2	TRBJ2-7
CASSLRTSLYNEQFF	TRBV7-9	TRBJ2-1
CASSAPGQNIQYF	TRBV5-4	TRBJ2-4
CASSAGGGRVTDTQYF	TRBV9	TRBJ2-3
CASSLDRGRETQYF	TRBV7-9	TRBJ2-5
CASSFGAEYQETQYF	TRBV28	TRBJ2-5
CASSLFAGYTDTQYF	TRBV7-9	TRBJ2-3
CASSIARLAGSTDTQYF	TRBV19	TRBJ2-3
CASSAGGVDTQYF	TRBV9	TRBJ2-3
CASNPSPGQSNGYTF	TRBV5-4	TRBJ1-2
CASSWYERGTGEQYF	TRBV5-1	TRBJ2-7
CAWNAWPYGYTF	TRBV30	TRBJ1-2
CASSGRPPAGNEQFF	TRBV10-2	TRBJ2-1
CASSLGRGRDEQFF	TRBV7-9	TRBJ2-1
CASSPPGLENTGELFF	TRBV5-6	TRBJ2-2
CASSLAQENTEAFF	TRBV7-6	TRBJ1-1